This T cell receptor (beta chain) is from a study of T cell repertoires in cytomegalovirus infection (dated by TCRdb to about 2019). In terms of the full investigation: Donor HLA type was relevant to the analysis, because carriage of CMV infection together with the matching HLA type was indicated by public TCR beta signatures. The paper's findings and limits, for the study overall: In the ex vivo response, HLA-C-restricted CMV-specific TCR beta clonotypes were dominant, and in two of eight donors the single most frequent clonotype came from this HLA-C-restricted group. In both this cohort and an independent 352-donor cohort, the cumulative frequency of public TCR beta family members distinguished carriers of CMV infection plus the relevant HLA type.

Unmatched junction bases come to 13, with V trimmed by 3 bases and J by 2 bases. CDR1 LNHDA and CDR2 SQIVND are derived from the germline V gene (reference sequence). The CDR3 spans 18 residues, from the cysteine through the phenylalanine. Of the read, only the CDR3 DNA is kept; its 54 bases are in frame from base 1. In this sample, this clonotype turned up a few times. This clone's antigen is unknown. No clone much larger than this one lies a single base away; base qualities are absent. Sequencing was performed on an Illumina HiSeq 1500. Using fastp trimming at Q25 and MiXCR clonotype assembly, TCRdb reanalyzed the public sequencing data and kept in-frame beta chains. Entries that share a CDR3 protein sequence are merged under the most common genes and DNA. The sample yields around 110,000 distinct CDR3 sequences; roughly a tenth were counted once. The ten biggest clones cover roughly 29% of the sample.

The clonotype comes from a human donor in good health (CMV status not recorded). Some clones in this sample may be carry-over from other donors' samples. The V and J genes are TRBV19 and TRBJ1-2, with TRBD1 identical over 9 junction bases. Sequenced material: PBMCs, sequenced either directly or after in vitro stimulation (not recorded which). The encoded CDR3 is CASSILPGTGSTNYGYTF. The DNA is TGTGCCAGTAGTATCCTCCCGGGGACAGGGAGCACCAACTATGGCTACACCTTC. With all but the CDR3 taken from the reference TRBV19 and TRBJ1-2 genes, the full variable domain is: DGGITQSPKYLFRKEGQNVTLSCEQNLNHDAMYWYRQDPGQGLRLIYYSQIVNDFQKGDIAEGYSVSREKKESFPLTVTSAQKNPTAFYLCASSILPGTGSTNYGYTFGSGTRLTVV.